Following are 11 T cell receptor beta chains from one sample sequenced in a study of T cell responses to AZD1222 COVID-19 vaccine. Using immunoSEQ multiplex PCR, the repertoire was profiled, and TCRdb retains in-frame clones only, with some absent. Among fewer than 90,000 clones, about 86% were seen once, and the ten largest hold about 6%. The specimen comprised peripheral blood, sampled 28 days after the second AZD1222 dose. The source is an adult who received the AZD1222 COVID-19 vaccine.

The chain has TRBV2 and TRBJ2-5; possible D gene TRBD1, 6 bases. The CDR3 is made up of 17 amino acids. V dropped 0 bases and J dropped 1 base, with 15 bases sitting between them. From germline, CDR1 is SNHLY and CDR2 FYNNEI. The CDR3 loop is CASSEALQEDSQETQYF. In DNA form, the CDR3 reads TGTGCCAGCAGTGAAGCGCTTCAGGAGGACAGCCAAGAGACCCAGTACTTC.

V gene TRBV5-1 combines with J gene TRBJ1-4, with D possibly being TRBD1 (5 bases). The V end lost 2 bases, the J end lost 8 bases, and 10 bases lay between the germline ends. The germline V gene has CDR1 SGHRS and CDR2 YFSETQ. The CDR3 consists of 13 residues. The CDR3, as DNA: TGCGCCAGCAGCTTCCCGGGGGGAGAAAAACTGTTTTTT. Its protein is CASSFPGGEKLFF.

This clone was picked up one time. The CDR3 is CASSGASYTEAFF. CDR3 bases: TGTGCCAGCAGTGGGGCCAGTTACACTGAAGCTTTCTTT. The V gene is TRBV2, the J gene TRBJ1-1; no reliable D call. Germline V gene lookup returns CDR1 SNHLY and CDR2 FYNNEI. Trimming took off 4 bases at V and 3 bases at J, with 9 bases between the two ends. The CDR3 runs 13 residues.

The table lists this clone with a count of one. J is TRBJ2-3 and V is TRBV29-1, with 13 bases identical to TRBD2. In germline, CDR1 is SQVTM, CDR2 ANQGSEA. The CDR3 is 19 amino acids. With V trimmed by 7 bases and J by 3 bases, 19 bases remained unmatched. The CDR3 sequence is CSAEAAGTSGIVRTDTQYF. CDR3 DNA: TGCAGCGCAGAGGCGGCGGGGACTAGCGGGATAGTGAGGACAGATACGCAGTATTTT.

CDR3 region: CATSPWGHTDTQYF. The CDR3 nucleotides read TGTGCCACCAGCCCTTGGGGGCACACAGATACGCAGTATTTT. The chain uses TRBV15 and TRBJ2-3, with a tentative D call TRBD1 (6 bases). V shed 5 bases and J shed 2 bases, with 11 bases lying between them. CDR1 LNHNV and CDR2 YYDKDF come from the germline V gene (reference sequence). This CDR3 region has 14 residues. Based on the CDR3 plus reference TRBV15 and TRBJ2-3, the full variable domain is DAMVIQNPRYQVTQFGKPVTLSCSQTLNHNVMYWYQQKSSQAPKLLFHYYDKDFNNEADTPDNFQSRRPNTSFCFLDIRSPGLGDTAMYLCATSPWGHTDTQYFGPGTRLTVL.

The CDR3 spells CASFSPGTGWGKLFF. The CDR3 DNA follows: TGTGCCAGCTTTTCCCCCGGGACAGGGTGGGGAAAACTGTTTTTT. V gene TRBV28 combines with J gene TRBJ1-4, with 9 bases that match TRBD1. The V and J ends lost 8 bases and 10 bases, in that order; junction bases with no gene match: 14. Per germline, CDR1 MDHEN and CDR2 SYDVKM. The CDR3 loop spans 15 amino acids.

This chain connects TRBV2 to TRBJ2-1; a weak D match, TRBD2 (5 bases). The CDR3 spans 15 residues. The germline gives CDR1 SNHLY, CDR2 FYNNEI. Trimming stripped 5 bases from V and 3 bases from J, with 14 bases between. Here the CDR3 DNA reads TGTGCCAGCAGTCCCCGGACTGGGAGCTACAATGAGCAGTTCTTC. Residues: CASSPRTGSYNEQFF.

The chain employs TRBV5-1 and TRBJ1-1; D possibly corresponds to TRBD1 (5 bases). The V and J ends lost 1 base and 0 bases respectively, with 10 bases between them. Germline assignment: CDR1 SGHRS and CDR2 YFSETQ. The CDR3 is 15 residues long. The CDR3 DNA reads TGCGCCAGCAGCTTGTCCGGGGGAATGAACACTGAAGCTTTCTTT. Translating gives CASSLSGGMNTEAFF.

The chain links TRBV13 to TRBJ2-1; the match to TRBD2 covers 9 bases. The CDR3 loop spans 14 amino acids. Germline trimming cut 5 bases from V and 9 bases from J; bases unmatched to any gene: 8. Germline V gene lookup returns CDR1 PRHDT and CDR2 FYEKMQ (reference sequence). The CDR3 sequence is CASSLPGTSIEQFF. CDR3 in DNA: TGTGCCAGCAGCCTCCCCGGGACTAGCATTGAGCAGTTCTTC.

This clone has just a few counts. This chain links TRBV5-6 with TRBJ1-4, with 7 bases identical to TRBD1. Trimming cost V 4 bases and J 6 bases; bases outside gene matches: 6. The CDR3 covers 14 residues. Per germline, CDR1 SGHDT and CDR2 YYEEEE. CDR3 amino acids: CASSQTGDYEKLFF. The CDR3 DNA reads TGTGCCAGCAGCCAAACAGGGGACTATGAAAAACTGTTTTTT. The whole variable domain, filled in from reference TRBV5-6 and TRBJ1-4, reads DAGVTQSPTHLIKTRGQQVTLRCSPKSGHDTVSWYQQALGQGPQFIFQYYEEEERQRGNFPDRFSGHQFPNYSSELNVNALLLGDSALYLCASSQTGDYEKLFFGSGTQLSVL.

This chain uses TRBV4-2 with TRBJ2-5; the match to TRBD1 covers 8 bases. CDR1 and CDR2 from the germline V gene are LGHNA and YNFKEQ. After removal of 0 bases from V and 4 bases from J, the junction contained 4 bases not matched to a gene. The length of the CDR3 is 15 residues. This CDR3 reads CASSQDRQGRETQYF. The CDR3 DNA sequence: TGTGCCAGCAGCCAAGATCGACAGGGGCGAGAGACCCAGTACTTC.